The sequence of this T cell receptor (beta chain) was determined in a study of cytomegalovirus exposure and HLA in healthy donors. Use of 60 Vbeta and 13 Jbeta primers characterized the PCR. Method: immunoSEQ multiplex PCR; TCRdb's copy keeps in-frame clones and lacks some. The sample records roughly 140,000 clones, about 84% being singletons. Germline V gene data show CDR1 as MNHNS and CDR2 as SASEGT. The CDR3 has 14 amino acids. V was trimmed by 7 bases and J by 3 bases, leaving 15 bases between them. Sequences were obtained from PBMCs. This TCR came from a male donor in good health and CMV-seronegative. The V and J genes are TRBV6-1 and TRBJ1-2, with D perhaps matching TRBD1 (6 bases). The DNA for the CDR3 is TGTGCCAGCACCATCGGGGGGGCGGACTATGGCTACACCTTC. Its translation is CASTIGGADYGYTF.